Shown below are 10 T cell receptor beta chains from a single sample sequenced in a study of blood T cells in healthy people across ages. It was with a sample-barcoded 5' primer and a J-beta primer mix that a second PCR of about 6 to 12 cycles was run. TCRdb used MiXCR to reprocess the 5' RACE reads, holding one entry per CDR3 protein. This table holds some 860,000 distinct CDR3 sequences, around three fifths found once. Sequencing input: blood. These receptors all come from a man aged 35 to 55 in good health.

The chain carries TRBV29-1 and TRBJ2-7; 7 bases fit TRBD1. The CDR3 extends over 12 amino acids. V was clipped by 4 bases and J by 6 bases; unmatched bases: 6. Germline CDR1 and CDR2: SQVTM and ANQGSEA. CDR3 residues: CSVVTGAVEQYF. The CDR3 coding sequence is TGCAGCGTTGTTACAGGGGCCGTCGAGCAGTACTTC.

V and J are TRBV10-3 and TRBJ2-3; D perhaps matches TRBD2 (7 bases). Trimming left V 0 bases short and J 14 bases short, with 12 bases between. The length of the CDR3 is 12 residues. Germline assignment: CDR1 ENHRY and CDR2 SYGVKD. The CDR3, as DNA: TGTGCCATCAGTGAGTCGGCAGGGGAGGGGTATTTT. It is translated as CAISESAGEGYF.

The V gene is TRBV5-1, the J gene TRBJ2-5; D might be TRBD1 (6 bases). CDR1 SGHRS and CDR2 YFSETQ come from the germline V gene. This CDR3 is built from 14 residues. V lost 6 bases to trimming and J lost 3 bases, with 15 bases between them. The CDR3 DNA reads TGCGCCAGCACCAGGGGCCAGGGTGAAGAGACCCAGTACTTC. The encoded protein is CASTRGQGEETQYF.

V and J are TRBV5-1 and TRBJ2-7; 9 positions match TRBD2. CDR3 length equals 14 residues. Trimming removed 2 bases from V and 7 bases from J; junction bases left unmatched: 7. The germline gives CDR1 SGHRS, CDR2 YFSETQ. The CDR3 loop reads CASSLTSGRLEQYF. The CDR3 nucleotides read TGCGCCAGCAGCTTAACCAGCGGGAGGCTAGAGCAGTACTTC. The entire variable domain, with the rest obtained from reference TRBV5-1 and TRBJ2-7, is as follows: KAGVTQTPRYLIKTRGQQVTLSCSPISGHRSVSWYQQTPGQGLQFLFEYFSETQRNKGNFPGRFSGRQFSNSRSEMNVSTLELGDSALYLCASSLTSGRLEQYFGPGTRLTVT.

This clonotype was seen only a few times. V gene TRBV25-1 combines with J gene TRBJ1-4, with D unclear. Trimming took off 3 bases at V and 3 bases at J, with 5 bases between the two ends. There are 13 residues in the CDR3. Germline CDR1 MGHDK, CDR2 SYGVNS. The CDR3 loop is CASSEGSNEKLFF. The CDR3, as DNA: TGTGCCAGCAGTGAGGGGTCTAATGAAAAACTGTTTTTT.

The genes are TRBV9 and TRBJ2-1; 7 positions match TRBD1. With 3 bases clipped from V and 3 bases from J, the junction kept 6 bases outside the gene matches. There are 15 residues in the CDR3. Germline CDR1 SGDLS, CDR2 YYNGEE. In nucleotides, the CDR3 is TGTGCCAGCAGCGGGAGTCGGGACAGCTACAATGAGCAGTTCTTC. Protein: CASSGSRDSYNEQFF. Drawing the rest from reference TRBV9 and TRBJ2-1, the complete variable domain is DSGVTQTPKHLITATGQRVTLRCSPRSGDLSVYWYQQSLDQGLQFLIQYYNGEERAKGNILERFSAQQFPDLHSELNLSSLELGDSALYFCASSGSRDSYNEQFFGPGTRLTVL.

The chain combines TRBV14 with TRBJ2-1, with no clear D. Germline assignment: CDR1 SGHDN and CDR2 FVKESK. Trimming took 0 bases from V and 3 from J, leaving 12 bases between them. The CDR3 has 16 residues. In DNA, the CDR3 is TGTGCCAGCAGCCAAGATCTTGGCAGGCGCTACAATGAGCAGTTCTTC. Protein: CASSQDLGRRYNEQFF.

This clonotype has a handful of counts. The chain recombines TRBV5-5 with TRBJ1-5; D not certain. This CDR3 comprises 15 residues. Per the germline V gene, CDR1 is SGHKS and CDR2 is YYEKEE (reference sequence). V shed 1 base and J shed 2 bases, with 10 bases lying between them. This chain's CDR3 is CASSLNRQRNQPQHF. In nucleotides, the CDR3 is TGTGCCAGCAGCTTGAACCGTCAGCGCAATCAGCCCCAGCATTTT.

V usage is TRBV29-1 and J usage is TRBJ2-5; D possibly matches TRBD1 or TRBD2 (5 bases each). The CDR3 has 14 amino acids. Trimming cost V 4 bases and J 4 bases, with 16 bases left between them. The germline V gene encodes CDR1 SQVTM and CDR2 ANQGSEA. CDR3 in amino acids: CSVGRAGSRETQYF. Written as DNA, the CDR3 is TGCAGCGTTGGAAGGGCAGGGAGTCGAGAGACCCAGTACTTC.

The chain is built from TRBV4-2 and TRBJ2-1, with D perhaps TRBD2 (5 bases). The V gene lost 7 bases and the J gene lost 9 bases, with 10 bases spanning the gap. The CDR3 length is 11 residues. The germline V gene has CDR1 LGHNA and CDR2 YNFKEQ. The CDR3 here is CASTKAGEQFF. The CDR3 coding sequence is TGTGCCAGCACTAAGGCGGGTGAGCAGTTCTTC.